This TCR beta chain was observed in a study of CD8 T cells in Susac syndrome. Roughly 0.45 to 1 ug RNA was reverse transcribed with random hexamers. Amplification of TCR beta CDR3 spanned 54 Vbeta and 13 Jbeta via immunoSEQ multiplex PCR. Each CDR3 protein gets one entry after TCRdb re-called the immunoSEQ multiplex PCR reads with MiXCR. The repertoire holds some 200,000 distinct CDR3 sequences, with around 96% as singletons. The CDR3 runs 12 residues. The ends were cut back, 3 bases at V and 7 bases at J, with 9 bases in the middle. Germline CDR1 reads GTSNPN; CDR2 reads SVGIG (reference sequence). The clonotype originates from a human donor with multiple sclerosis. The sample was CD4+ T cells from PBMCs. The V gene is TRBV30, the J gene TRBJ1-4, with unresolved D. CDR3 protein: CAWSNGGEKLFF. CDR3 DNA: TGTGCCTGGAGCAACGGAGGTGAAAAACTGTTTTTT.